The sequence of this T cell receptor (beta chain) was determined in a study of spatial heterogeneity in lung cancer (dated by TCRdb to about 2019). About the study as a whole: The donors were more than 60 patients from the lung TRACERx cohort who had early-stage, untreated non-small cell lung cancer. Follow-up PBMC samples were sequenced whenever the samples were available, and the median time to follow-up was 2 to 3 years after resection. Beta-chain transcripts were consistently detected in greater numbers than alpha-chain transcripts, which likely reflects a higher abundance of beta-chain transcripts. In the raw uncorrected reads, each unique combination of TCR and UMI appeared on average more than ten times. TCR alpha and beta repertoires were quantitatively compared across multiple tumor regions, matched nontumor lung and blood in non-small cell lung cancer. Nonsynonymous mutation counts, determined by whole-exome sequencing of tumor tissue, were related to features of the TCR repertoire. Both alpha and beta chains were TCR-sequenced in samples taken at surgery, namely 220 tumor regions, around 64 matched nontumor lung samples and approximately 51 PBMC samples. General findings and caveats noted by the study authors: Ubiquitous expanded tumor TCRs showed up in blood more often at tumor resection than at routine follow-up. Comparisons of baseline and follow-up blood repertoires included only 14 to 15 patients. Additional single-cell paired TCR alpha and beta sequencing was considered necessary to confirm, at a functional level, the hypothesis that regional TCRs recognize regional mutations.

This clonotype is categorized as medium-sized (0.01 to 0.1%). Its antigen target is currently unknown. The record has no base qualities; no much larger clone is one base away. The method behind the library was 5' RACE. The sample was run on a NextSeq 500. The TCR library protocol attached a unique molecular identifier to each TCR cDNA molecule to allow correction of PCR and sequencing errors. Processing in the source paper ran as follows. Decombinator tools were used for TCR identification, UMI-based error correction and CDR3 extraction. Expanded TCRs were defined as those above a frequency of 2 per 1,000, corresponding to the top 1% of the tumor frequency distribution. Renyi diversity was computed with the R vegan package after each repertoire had been subsampled 100 times to 5,000 TCRs. CDR3 similarity networks were built from amino acid triplet string-kernel similarity, connecting CDR3s with pairwise similarity above 0.82. TCRdb's own reprocessing of the public reads used fastp at Q25 and MiXCR and kept productive beta chains. Under each unique CDR3 protein, matching rows form one entry showing the most common genes and DNA. The V and J calls here are based on TCRdb, not the publication. The sample records under 150,000 distinct CDR3 sequences, 12% of which are singletons. The leading ten clones occupy approximately 16% of the sample.

V lost 5 bases and J lost 1 base; the stretch between them is 11 bases long. There are 14 amino acids in the CDR3, from cysteine to phenylalanine inclusive. Only the CDR3 DNA is retained, 42 bases long and in frame from the first base. According to the germline V gene, CDR1 reads SGHTA and CDR2 reads FQGNSA. This sample's time point label indicates: blood at routine non-recurrence follow-up after resection. For TCR sequencing, whole RNA was extracted from tumor and nontumor lung tissue, or from cryopreserved PBMC samples, and no cell sorting was done. A patient was chosen for TCR sequencing only when enough RNA was available from at least two tumor regions.

The chain is made from TRBV7-2 and TRBJ1-1, with the D gene not confidently named. The material was PBMCs, obtained at follow-up. The TCR was taken from a male donor with early-stage non-small cell lung cancer. The DNA reads TGTGCCAGCAGCCTGAGACGGTCGAACACTGAAGCTTTCTTT. It is translated as CASSLRRSNTEAFF.